This entry lists 18 T cell receptor beta chains sequenced from one sample in a study of blood T cells in healthy people across ages. The second PCR ran roughly 7 to 12 cycles with a sample-barcoded 5' primer and J-beta primers. TCRdb reanalysed the 5' RACE reads using MiXCR and keeps one entry per CDR3 protein. The repertoire consists of 720,000 or so distinct CDR3 sequences, with 40% to 50% occurring once and the leading ten covering approximately 29%. Sequences were obtained from blood. All receptors derive from a man aged 80 or over in good health.

This clonotype occurred a few times. V and J are TRBV11-2 and TRBJ2-6; 11 nucleotides match TRBD1. Germline loops: CDR1 SGHAT, CDR2 FQNNGV. J was trimmed by 4 bases and V by 4 bases; bases with no gene match: 18. This CDR3 is built from 21 residues. CDR3 sequence (DNA): TGTGCCAGCAGCTCTCAGGGTTGGCGGGACAGGGGGACTCTGGGGGCCAACGTCCTGACTTTC. This codes for CASSSQGWRDRGTLGANVLTF.

This clonotype was detected a few times. The chain has TRBV5-1 and TRBJ2-1; 9 nucleotides agree with TRBD1. CDR1 SGHRS and CDR2 YFSETQ come from the germline V gene. This CDR3 spans 16 amino acids. V was pared by 4 bases and J by 4 bases, with 9 bases of the junction left unmatched. As DNA, the CDR3 is TGCGCCAGCAGCCTAGACGCGACAGGGGGTTACAATGAGCAGTTCTTC. Translating gives CASSLDATGGYNEQFF.

This clonotype was recorded a few times. This sequence joins TRBV20-1 and TRBJ2-4; D perhaps matches TRBD1 (5 bases). The V gene lost 0 bases and the J gene lost 1 base, with 10 bases spanning the gap. The CDR3 loop spans 15 amino acids. CDR1 is DFQATT, CDR2 SNEGSKA, per germline (reference sequence). The CDR3 DNA reads TGCAGTGCTAGAGAGGACACCTCGGCCAAAAACATTCAGTACTTC. Its protein is CSAREDTSAKNIQYF.

This clonotype was recorded many times. This chain links TRBV20-1 with TRBJ2-3; 9 bases match TRBD1. This CDR3 contains 14 residues. J gave up 5 bases and V 4 bases, and 7 bases lay outside the gene matches. In germline, CDR1 is DFQATT, CDR2 SNEGSKA (reference sequence). CDR3 nucleotides: TGCAGTGCTACCGGACAGGGGTCACAAGATACGCAGTATTTT. Translated, it gives CSATGQGSQDTQYF.

V usage is TRBV25-1 and J usage is TRBJ1-1; 12 bases line up with TRBD1. Per the germline V gene, CDR1 is MGHDK and CDR2 is SYGVNS. The CDR3 is made up of 14 amino acids. V dropped 8 bases and J dropped 5; count of bases not matched to a gene: 6. CDR3 loop: CASLGQGARTEAFF. The CDR3 DNA reads TGTGCCAGCTTGGGACAGGGGGCGCGGACTGAAGCTTTCTTT.

This clonotype was found a few times. The chain combines TRBV12-3 or TRBV12-4 with TRBJ1-2; 7 nucleotides match TRBD1. The CDR3 sequence is 16 residues long. The V gene end was trimmed by 5 bases and the J gene end by 4 bases; junction bases not matched to a gene: 13. The CDR3 sequence is CASSTQFRQGTYGYTF. CDR3 DNA: TGTGCCAGCAGTACCCAATTCCGACAGGGAACCTATGGCTACACCTTC.

There are a few counts of this clonotype. The rearrangement joins TRBV9 to TRBJ2-1, with 10 bases identical to TRBD2. The DNA end is a closer match to TRBJ2-7, so the J assignment may be wrong. There are 17 residues in the CDR3. The germline V gene encodes CDR1 SGDLS and CDR2 YYNGEE. CDR3 sequence: CASSVVPSGSSYNEQYF. Written as DNA, the CDR3 is TGTGCCAGCAGCGTAGTCCCTAGCGGGAGCTCCTACAATGAGCAGTACTTC.

The chain combines TRBV29-1 with TRBJ1-4; 10 nucleotides align to TRBD1. Per germline, CDR1 SQVTM and CDR2 ANQGSEA. The V and J ends lost 7 bases and 6 bases, in that order; junction bases with no gene match: 5. The CDR3 is made up of 13 amino acids. CDR3 sequence: CSARTGGYEKLFF. In nucleotides, the CDR3 is TGCAGCGCTAGGACAGGGGGATATGAAAAACTGTTTTTT.

This clonotype was picked up many times. A junction end diverges from the germline sequence, so it may reflect a read error. The CDR3 protein is CSVEVYSSAKEQYF. DNA of the CDR3: TGCAGCGTAGAAGTTTACTCTAGCGCCAAGGAGCAGTACTTC. J is TRBJ2-5 and V is TRBV29-1; a weak D match, TRBD2 (6 bases). This CDR3 is 14 amino acids long. Germline V CDR1 and CDR2: SQVTM, ANQGSEA. The full variable domain, with the rest looked up from reference TRBV29-1 and TRBJ2-5, is SAVISQKPSRDICQRGTSLTIQCQVDSQVTMMFWYRQQPGQSLTLIATANQGSEATYESGFVIDKFPISRPNLTFSTLTVSNMSPEDSSIYLCSVEVYSSAKEQYFGPGTRLLVL.

The genes are TRBV30 and TRBJ2-6, with D possibly being TRBD2 (5 bases). V was trimmed by 1 base and J by 4 bases, leaving 8 bases between them. CDR1 and CDR2 from the germline V gene are GTSNPN and SVGIG (reference sequence). The CDR3 has 14 amino acids. The CDR3 region has the DNA TGTGCCTGGAGTGCAACGGGGGGGGCCAACGTCCTGACTTTC. This codes for CAWSATGGANVLTF.

This chain uses TRBV27 with TRBJ2-2; perhaps TRBD1 as D (6 bases). The germline V and J ends were trimmed by 3 bases and 6 bases, with 23 bases remaining between them. The CDR3 consists of 18 residues. Germline V gene lookup returns CDR1 MNHEY and CDR2 SMNVEV (reference sequence). The DNA of the CDR3 is TGTGCCAGCAGTTTTTCCCGCGACCTGTCAGGGGTCCCCGGGGAGCTGTTTTTT. This encodes CASSFSRDLSGVPGELFF.

The chain uses TRBV6-6 and TRBJ2-3; D is possibly TRBD2 (6 bases). The CDR3 is 15 amino acids. Germline V gene lookup returns CDR1 MNHNY and CDR2 SVGAGI (reference sequence). Trimming removed 7 bases at V and 0 bases at J, with 14 bases between. CDR3: CASILRGLSTDTQYF. In nucleotides, the CDR3 is TGTGCCAGCATTCTGAGGGGACTTAGCACAGATACGCAGTATTTT.

This clonotype was seen a handful of times. This chain connects TRBV2 to TRBJ1-2; possible D gene TRBD1, 6 bases. Germline V CDR1 and CDR2: SNHLY, FYNNEI. V lost 6 bases and J lost 1, with 18 bases in between. This CDR3 is built from 16 residues. The CDR3 is CASRGRTENFNYGYTF. CDR3 coding DNA: TGTGCCAGCAGAGGTCGGACAGAGAATTTTAACTATGGCTACACCTTC. Full variable domain (remainder filled in from reference TRBV2 and TRBJ1-2): EPEVTQTPSHQVTQMGQEVILRCVPISNHLYFYWYRQILGQKVEFLVSFYNNEISEKSEIFDDQFSVERPDGSNFTLKIRSTKLEDSAMYFCASRGRTENFNYGYTFGSGTRLTVV.

For this clonotype: This could be a read error, since a much larger clone is one nucleotide away. The chain joins TRBV14 to TRBJ2-5; D may be TRBD2 (5 bases). Trimming left V 0 bases short and J 1 base short, with 15 bases between. Germline V gene sequence: CDR1 SGHDN, CDR2 FVKESK. The CDR3 runs 17 residues. The CDR3 sequence: CASSQDGMGATQETQYF. The CDR3 DNA follows: TGTGCCAGCAGCCAAGATGGGATGGGAGCGACCCAAGAGACCCAGTACTTC.

This clonotype was observed a few times. The chain couples TRBV20-1 to TRBJ1-2; unclear D gene. The CDR3 length is 13 residues. Germline CDR1 DFQATT, CDR2 SNEGSKA (reference sequence). V lost 7 bases and J lost 1, with 13 bases in between. The CDR3 sequence: CSVWKGINYGYTF. The DNA of the CDR3 is TGCAGTGTCTGGAAGGGCATTAACTATGGCTACACCTTC.

This clonotype was detected many times. The chain recombines TRBV27 with TRBJ2-5, with D hard to call. The CDR3 has 15 amino acids. Trimming took off 4 bases at V and 2 bases at J, with 14 bases between the two ends. The V gene's germline CDR1 is MNHEY and CDR2 SMNVEV (reference sequence). In DNA, the CDR3 is TGTGCCAGCAGTTCCCCGGGCAGGATACAAGAGACCCAGTACTTC. Amino acids: CASSSPGRIQETQYF.

The rearrangement links TRBV3-1 to TRBJ1-4; D not certain. V lost 4 bases and J lost 4, with 10 bases in between. This CDR3 has 14 amino acids. CDR1 is LGHDT, CDR2 YNNKEL, per germline (reference sequence). CDR3 in DNA: TGTGCCAGCAGCCCACAAGGGTTTAATGAAAAACTGTTTTTT. Protein product: CASSPQGFNEKLFF.

Of note for this clonotype: Just one base apart from a much larger clone, this may be a read error. The V and J genes are TRBV27 and TRBJ2-1, with D possibly TRBD2 on 5 matching bases. CDR1 is MNHEY and CDR2 is SMNVEV in the germline V gene (reference sequence). The CDR3 is made up of 12 amino acids. Trimming pared 6 bases from V and 6 bases from J, leaving 9 bases between. CDR3 nucleotides: TGTGCCAGCAGGCGGACTGGCAATGAGCAGTTCTTC. Translated, it gives CASRRTGNEQFF.